These 18 T cell receptor beta chains share one sample of origin, sequenced in a study of blood T cell repertoires in COVID-19. The data were produced by immunoSEQ multiplex PCR, yet TCRdb's version contains in-frame clones alone and is incomplete. This repertoire shows about 440,000 clones, roughly nine tenths found once; its top ten account for roughly 1.9%. The sample consisted of PBMCs or T cells enriched from blood (not recorded which). The receptor set was obtained from a woman aged 18-29 years with acute COVID-19.

The chain employs TRBV13 and TRBJ2-1, with unresolved D. CDR3 length: 13 amino acids. The V gene lost 3 bases and the J gene lost 3 bases, with 6 bases spanning the gap. CDR1 is PRHDT, CDR2 FYEKMQ, per germline (reference sequence). The CDR3 DNA follows: TGTGCCAGCAGCTTCCCCATCTACAATGAGCAGTTCTTC. It encodes CASSFPIYNEQFF. Together with reference TRBV13 and TRBJ2-1, the CDR3 gives the full variable domain: AAGVIQSPRHLIKEKRETATLKCYPIPRHDTVYWYQQGPGQDPQFLISFYEKMQSDKGSIPDRFSAQQFSDYHSELNMSSLELGDSALYFCASSFPIYNEQFFGPGTRLTVL.

The chain carries TRBV29-1 and TRBJ2-5; 8 bases line up with TRBD2. The CDR3 consists of 12 residues. The V gene's germline CDR1 is SQVTM and CDR2 ANQGSEA. The CDR3 coding sequence is TGCGGAACGCGGGGGGCACAAGAGACCCAGTACTTC. Protein sequence: CGTRGAQETQYF.

The DNA of the CDR3 is TGTGCCAGCGGCTCGGGAGGCGCACCCTACGAGCAGTACTTC. Translating gives CASGSGGAPYEQYF. The rearrangement uses TRBV28 and TRBJ2-7, with 7 bases identical to TRBD2. CDR3 length: 14 residues. Germline values: CDR1 MDHEN, CDR2 SYDVKM. The J segment lost 2 bases and the V segment lost 8 bases, leaving 9 bases of the junction unmatched.

This clone was counted once. The genes are TRBV5-1 and TRBJ2-1; D call uncertain. The germline CDR1 and CDR2 sequences are SGHRS and YFSETQ. V shed 0 bases and J shed 6 bases, with 10 bases lying between them. The CDR3 is 14 residues long. CDR3 DNA sequence: TGCGCCAGCAGCTTGGGTGGGCCTGGCAATGAGCAGTTCTTC. Encoded protein: CASSLGGPGNEQFF.

The chain links TRBV7-8 to TRBJ2-5; 8 bases are a match to TRBD1. Germline V lookup: CDR1 SGHVS, CDR2 FQNEAQ. The CDR3 has 15 amino acids. The ends lost 6 bases at V and 3 bases at J; junction bases unmatched: 9. DNA of the CDR3: TGTGCCAGCAGAACACGACAGGGGCGGGAAGAGACCCAGTACTTC. Protein product: CASRTRQGREETQYF. Combining the CDR3 with reference TRBV7-8 and TRBJ2-5 gives the whole variable domain GAGVSQSPRYKVAKRGQDVALRCDPISGHVSLFWYQQALGQGPEFLTYFQNEAQLDKSGLPSDRFFAERPEGSVSTLKIQRTQQEDSAVYLCASRTRQGREETQYFGPGTRLLVL.

V usage is TRBV14 and J usage is TRBJ1-2; maybe TRBD1 (5 bases). The CDR3 sequence is 14 residues long. The germline V gene has CDR1 SGHDN and CDR2 FVKESK. V lost 4 bases and J 4 bases, leaving 13 bases between the germline ends. CDR3 sequence reads: CASSLSGRPYGYTF. The CDR3 DNA is TGTGCCAGCAGCCTATCAGGGAGGCCCTATGGCTACACCTTC.

This sequence joins TRBV7-9 and TRBJ1-3; D not certain. Per germline, CDR1 SEHNR and CDR2 FQNEAQ (reference sequence). Trimming stripped 4 bases from V and 0 bases from J, with 13 bases between. CDR3 length equals 16 residues. This CDR3 is CASSYGSGDSGNTIYF. For the CDR3, the DNA is TGTGCCAGCAGCTACGGGTCTGGAGACTCTGGAAACACCATATATTTT.

This chain uses TRBV19 with TRBJ1-4, with D possibly being TRBD1 (5 bases). Per germline, CDR1 LNHDA and CDR2 SQIVND (reference sequence). There are 16 residues in the CDR3. V was shortened by 3 bases and J by 0 bases, with 11 bases between the two germline ends. The CDR3 DNA reads as TGTGCCAGTAGTATGGGGGGAAGGCCAACTAATGAAAAACTGTTTTTT. Its protein is CASSMGGRPTNEKLFF.

This clone has a handful of counts. The chain couples TRBV6-5 to TRBJ1-1; perhaps TRBD1 as D (5 bases). The CDR3 runs to 13 residues. Germline CDR1 reads MNHEY; CDR2 reads SVGAGI. Trimming cost V 6 bases and J 0 bases, with 8 bases left between them. DNA of the CDR3: TGTGCCAGCAGACAGGAACTGAACACTGAAGCTTTCTTT. Protein sequence: CASRQELNTEAFF.

Details on this clone: Other DNA sequences in this sample translate to the same CDR3. V usage is TRBV5-1 and J usage is TRBJ2-7; 7 positions match TRBD1. Germline trimming cut 0 bases from V and 5 bases from J; bases unmatched to any gene: 2. The germline CDR1 and CDR2 sequences are SGHRS and YFSETQ. This CDR3 comprises 13 residues. This CDR3 reads CASSLDRGNEQYF. The CDR3 DNA reads as TGCGCCAGCAGCTTGGACAGGGGAAACGAGCAGTACTTC. The whole variable domain, remainder taken from reference TRBV5-1 and TRBJ2-7, is KAGVTQTPRYLIKTRGQQVTLSCSPISGHRSVSWYQQTPGQGLQFLFEYFSETQRNKGNFPGRFSGRQFSNSRSEMNVSTLELGDSALYLCASSLDRGNEQYFGPGTRLTVT.

V usage is TRBV6-5 and J usage is TRBJ1-2, with a tentative D call TRBD1 (5 bases). This CDR3 spans 14 amino acids. The germline CDR1 and CDR2 sequences are MNHEY and SVGAGI. V lost 2 bases and J lost 6, with 13 bases in between. Written as DNA, the CDR3 is TGTGCCAGCAGTTACAGTTCGGGGGTGGATGGCTACACCTTC. It yields the protein CASSYSSGVDGYTF.

The chain uses TRBV5-4 and TRBJ2-1; TRBD2 is a possible D gene (5 bases). This CDR3 is built from 17 residues. Trimming left V 4 bases short and J 8 bases short, with 25 bases between. Looked up from germline, CDR1 is SGHNT and CDR2 is YYREEE (reference sequence). This CDR3 reads CASSPSTSGPIGDEQFF. Here the CDR3 DNA reads TGTGCCAGCAGCCCGTCAACCAGCGGCCCCATTGGCGATGAGCAGTTCTTC.

The chain is built from TRBV30 and TRBJ2-5, with 9 bases identical to TRBD2. The length of the CDR3 is 14 residues. The germline CDR1 and CDR2 sequences are GTSNPN and SVGIG (reference sequence). The ends lost 0 bases at V and 5 bases at J; junction bases unmatched: 4. CDR3 region: CAWSVGTSLETQYF. Written as DNA, the CDR3 is TGTGCCTGGAGTGTCGGGACTAGCCTTGAGACCCAGTACTTC. The full variable domain, rest sourced from reference TRBV30 and TRBJ2-5, is SQTIHQWPATLVQPVGSPLSLECTVEGTSNPNLYWYRQAAGRGLQLLFYSVGIGQISSEVPQNLSASRPQDRQFILSSKKLLLSDSGFYLCAWSVGTSLETQYFGPGTRLLVL.

This chain connects TRBV4-1 to TRBJ1-1; 7 bases line up with TRBD1. V gave up 4 bases and J gave up 1 base; unmatched junction bases: 9. Per germline, CDR1 MGHRA and CDR2 YSYEKL. The length of the CDR3 is 16 residues. The CDR3 spells CASSRRDSPGNTEAFF. In DNA, the CDR3 is TGCGCCAGCAGCCGAAGGGACAGTCCGGGGAACACTGAAGCTTTCTTT.

Comments on this clone: The junction and the germline gene differ at one end; a read error may be behind it. This sequence joins TRBV7-2 and TRBJ1-1, with D unresolved. Germline CDR1 reads SGHTA; CDR2 reads FQGNSA. The CDR3 spans 13 residues. CDR3 DNA: TGTGCCAGCAGCGATGGACTGAACGCTGAAGCTTTCTTT. As protein: CASSDGLNAEAFF.

V usage is TRBV4-1 and J usage is TRBJ2-1; 10 bases are a match to TRBD2. This CDR3 region has 15 residues. After removal of 5 bases from V and 5 bases from J, the junction contained 6 bases not matched to a gene. Germline V CDR1 and CDR2: MGHRA, YSYEKL. The CDR3 spells CASSSSGSVDNEQFF. For the CDR3, the DNA is TGCGCCAGCAGCTCTAGCGGGAGCGTCGACAATGAGCAGTTCTTC.

This clone was observed a single time. The chain couples TRBV27 to TRBJ1-3; the D is unclear. The CDR3 extends over 16 amino acids. Trimming cost V 5 bases and J 4 bases, with 18 bases left between them. CDR1 and CDR2 from the germline V gene are MNHEY and SMNVEV (reference sequence). CDR3 amino acids: CASSPKRGGIGNTIYF. The CDR3 nucleotides read TGTGCCAGCAGTCCTAAACGTGGAGGCATCGGAAACACCATATATTTT.

CDR3 loop: CASSLAGGPGLAGVFLYF. The CDR3 DNA sequence: TGCGCCAGCAGCTTGGCTGGGGGACCGGGACTAGCGGGAGTTTTTTTGTACTTC. The V and J genes are TRBV5-1 and TRBJ2-7, with TRBD2 identical over 14 bases. The CDR3 is 18 residues long. Germline CDR1 and CDR2: SGHRS and YFSETQ. J was trimmed by 12 bases and V by 0 bases; bases with no gene match: 17.